The clone carrying this T cell receptor beta chain was counted between two and nine times. Its antigen is still unknown. The record originates from a study of cytomegalovirus exposure and HLA in healthy donors. Study-level information: An analysis done earlier identified more than 100 million unique TCR beta sequences from about 179 million T cells.

Study results and caveats: Later analysis demonstrated an association between a missense DCLRE1C variant and TCR beta V- and J-gene trimming. Researchers reported from a later analysis that most CMV-associated TCR beta chains appeared HLA-restricted.

Healthy bone marrow donors made up the donor group. It was with 60 Vbeta and 13 Jbeta primers that the PCR ran. TCRdb's table, derived via immunoSEQ multiplex PCR, lists solely in-frame clones and lacks some. The sample gives about 150,000 clones, around 80% of which show up once; 10% to 15% is in the top ten. The clonotype comes from a man aged 40-49 years in good health and CMV-seropositive. The sequenced sample consisted of PBMCs.

The CDR3 sequence is CASAGGYGYTF. For the CDR3, the DNA is TGTGCCAGCGCGGGGGGCTATGGCTACACCTTC. This chain links TRBV28 with TRBJ1-2; D might be TRBD1 (5 bases). The germline V and J ends were trimmed by 8 bases and 4 bases, with 8 bases remaining between them. Germline CDR1 is MDHEN and CDR2 is SYDVKM. This CDR3 is 11 amino acids long.